The entry below describes one T cell receptor (beta chain). Its specific antigen is unknown. Base-call qualities are not available, and no considerably larger clone is one nucleotide away. The sample's treatment or condition label, decoded: live attenuated yellow fever vaccine strain. At every blood-draw timepoint, two biological replicates of bulk PBMCs were collected. A standard Ficoll-Paque protocol was used to isolate PBMCs from peripheral blood. TriZol was used to extract RNA from bulk PBMCs, from CD4 and CD8 fractions, and from dextramer-positive and dextramer-negative fractions. TCR cDNA was synthesized by 5'RACE template switching, through which a universal primer site and unique molecular identifiers were introduced. Priming for cDNA synthesis came from both the TCR alpha and TCR beta constant segments. Two PCR steps were used to amplify libraries, with sample barcodes and sequencing adapters being added in the second step. Libraries were sequenced on Illumina HiSeq 2500 (2x100 bp) or NovaSeq (2x150 bp). In the source study's methods: MIGEC handled demultiplexing of reads and collapsing into UMI consensus sequences, while MiXCR performed V(D)J alignment. Vaccine-responding clonotypes were defined with edgeR using replicate PBMC samples, requiring FDR below 0.01 and a log2 fold change above 5 up to day 15. CD4 or CD8 identity was assigned to each bulk clonotype according to whether the clonotype was present at higher abundance in the sequenced CD4 repertoire or the sequenced CD8 repertoire. Clones were called with MiXCR by TCRdb after fastp trimmed the public reads at Q25, and only in-frame beta chains were retained. Records with the same CDR3 protein are collapsed into one entry carrying the most frequent genes and DNA. Clone size and V and J calls follow TCRdb, not the original study. The sample table records 400,000 to 650,000 distinct CDR3 sequences; 20% to 25% of these occur just once. About a sixth of the sample belongs to the ten largest clones.

The record originates from a study of T cells after yellow fever vaccination (dated by TCRdb to between 2018 and 2021). Regarding the study in general: The SMART-Seq v4 Ultra Low Input RNA kit was used to prepare libraries from fractions with low cell numbers. To follow T-cell clones before and after both primary and booster YFV17D yellow fever vaccination, bulk TCR alpha and beta repertoires underwent longitudinal sequencing. Two healthy male donors made up the cohort, one aged 18 to 30 years and the other aged 30 to 40 years. Blood samples were taken at several timepoints before and after primary and secondary immunization, and bulk PBMC replicates and cell subsets were isolated. Beyond this particular receptor, the publication reports: A small share of clonotypes occurred in both CD4 and CD8 compartments, likely arising from convergent recombination. After the booster, most clones that had expanded after primary vaccination were detected again (nearly 97% of CD4 and more than 85% of CD8), suggesting broad maintenance of memory. Because abundant contaminating clonotypes from the bulk population could be contained in FACS-sorted repertoires, computational filtering was required. Compared with the primary T-cell response, the secondary T-cell response was faster but weaker, reaching its peak on day 5 rather than on day 15. The study included only two donors, which limits how far the findings can be generalized.

CDR1 is given as SGHDT and CDR2 as YYEEEE, both from the germline V gene. V and J lose 1 base and 3 bases, and a span of 10 bases separates them. The CDR3 measures 14 amino acids from cysteine to phenylalanine. Only the CDR3 portion is preserved as DNA: 42 bases, with reading frame beginning at the first base. This clonotype was obtained from a young man who received the YFV17D yellow fever vaccine. The input for sequencing was PBMCs, taken approximately 22 days after the first yellow fever vaccination. This receptor chain uses TRBV5-6 and TRBJ2-5; the D segment might be TRBD1 or TRBD2, since each matches 5 bases. The CDR3: CASSLFRGEETQYF. The nucleotide sequence reads as follows: TGTGCCAGCAGCTTGTTTCGAGGGGAAGAGACCCAGTACTTC.